The 10 T cell receptor beta chains presented below share a single source sample, sequenced in a study of technical replicates of blood from a few donors. Sequencing was performed with immunoSEQ multiplex PCR; in TCRdb, only in-frame clones are kept and a portion is missing. The data contain 80,000 to 85,000 clones, roughly 90% of them seen just once; the ten biggest clones take up approximately 0.39%. The sequenced sample consisted of T cells isolated from PBMCs. The receptors were sampled from a human donor in good health.

This clone was counted once. V is TRBV5-1 and J is TRBJ2-7, with 7 bases that match TRBD2. The V segment lost 0 bases and the J segment 3 bases; nucleotides outside the gene matches: 6. CDR1 is SGHRS, CDR2 YFSETQ, per germline. The CDR3 contains 15 residues. The CDR3 DNA is TGCGCCAGCAGCTTGGCAAGCGGGACCGTCTACGAGCAGTACTTC. This sequence encodes CASSLASGTVYEQYF.

The chain links TRBV5-6 to TRBJ2-1; D is unclear. From germline, CDR1 is SGHDT and CDR2 YYEEEE. This CDR3 is built from 13 residues. V dropped 0 bases and J dropped 8 bases, with 9 bases sitting between them. The CDR3 is CASSLASRDEQFF. The CDR3 coding sequence is TGTGCCAGCAGCTTGGCCTCTCGTGATGAGCAGTTCTTC.

The chain employs TRBV30 and TRBJ2-3; the match to TRBD1 covers 7 bases. Trimming took 1 base from V and 2 from J; bases not matched to a gene: 6. The CDR3 sequence is 15 residues long. In germline, CDR1 is GTSNPN, CDR2 SVGIG (reference sequence). The CDR3 sequence is CAWSGTGVVTDTQYF. The CDR3 DNA reads as TGTGCCTGGAGTGGTACAGGGGTGGTCACAGATACGCAGTATTTT.

The chain links TRBV2 to TRBJ1-5; perhaps TRBD1 as D (5 bases). Germline V CDR1 and CDR2: SNHLY, FYNNEI. The CDR3 runs to 13 residues. The V end lost 3 bases, the J end lost 5 bases, and 8 bases lay between the germline ends. The CDR3 region is CASSERGYQPQHF. In DNA, the CDR3 is TGTGCCAGCAGTGAGCGGGGGTATCAGCCCCAGCATTTT.

CDR3 protein: CASSETQGGTYGYTF. CDR3 sequence (DNA): TGTGCCAGCAGTGAAACCCAAGGGGGTACATATGGCTACACCTTC. V is TRBV2 and J is TRBJ1-2; perhaps TRBD1 as D (6 bases). The germline V and J ends were trimmed by 2 bases and 5 bases, with 15 bases remaining between them. The CDR3 is 15 amino acids. Germline assignment: CDR1 SNHLY and CDR2 FYNNEI.

This rearrangement joins TRBV2 to TRBJ2-1; 8 nucleotides line up with TRBD2. Germline CDR1 and CDR2: SNHLY and FYNNEI. V trimming: 10 bases; J trimming: 0 bases; junction bases outside the gene matches: 8. The CDR3 length is 15 residues. CDR3 DNA sequence: TGTGCCATCAAGGCTGGGACTAGCTCCTACAATGAGCAGTTCTTC. Protein product: CAIKAGTSSYNEQFF.

This rearrangement joins TRBV18 to TRBJ2-7; a possible D gene is TRBD1 (6 bases). V was pared by 8 bases and J by 3 bases, with 20 bases between. Germline CDR1 KGHSH, CDR2 LQKENI. This CDR3 is built from 15 residues. The CDR3 bases are TGTGCCAGCACTCTAAGCCCGGGACAACTCTACGAGCAGTACTTC. It yields the protein CASTLSPGQLYEQYF.

This sequence joins TRBV11-3 and TRBJ1-5; D is unclear. The V end was cut by 3 bases, the J end by 4 bases, with 7 bases between. CDR1 and CDR2 (germline): SGHNT, YENEEA. This CDR3 has 13 residues. For the CDR3, the DNA is TGTGCCAGCAGCTTCACCGGGAATCAGCCCCAGCATTTT. It specifies CASSFTGNQPQHF.

J is TRBJ1-2 and V is TRBV6-6; D is ambiguous. There are 14 residues in the CDR3. Trimming shortened V by 4 bases and J by 8 bases, and 17 bases separated the two germline ends. In germline, CDR1 is MNHNY, CDR2 SVGAGI (reference sequence). The CDR3 nucleotides read TGTGCCAGCAGTTTAGCGGACCTCAAAGGAGGCTACACCTTC. Encoded protein: CASSLADLKGGYTF.

The rearrangement joins TRBV5-4 to TRBJ2-1; D is possibly TRBD2 (5 bases). The V end lost 1 base, the J end lost 0 bases, and 11 bases lay between the germline ends. The CDR3 is 16 amino acids. In germline, CDR1 is SGHNT, CDR2 YYREEE (reference sequence). The CDR3 here is CASSLWKGSSYNEQFF. The CDR3 DNA sequence: TGTGCCAGCAGCTTGTGGAAAGGGAGCTCCTACAATGAGCAGTTCTTC.